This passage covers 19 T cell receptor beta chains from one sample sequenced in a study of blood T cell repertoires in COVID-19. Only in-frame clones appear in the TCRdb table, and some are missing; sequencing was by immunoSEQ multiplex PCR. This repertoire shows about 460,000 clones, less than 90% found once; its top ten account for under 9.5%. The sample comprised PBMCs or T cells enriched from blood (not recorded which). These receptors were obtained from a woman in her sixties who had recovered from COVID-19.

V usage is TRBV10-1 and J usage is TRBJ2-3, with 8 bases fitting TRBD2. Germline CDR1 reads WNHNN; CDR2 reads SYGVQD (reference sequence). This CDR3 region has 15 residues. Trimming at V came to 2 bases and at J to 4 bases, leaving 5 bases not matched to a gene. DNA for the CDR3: TGCGCCAGCAGTGAGCGGGGACTAGGGCCAGATACGCAGTATTTT. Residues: CASSERGLGPDTQYF.

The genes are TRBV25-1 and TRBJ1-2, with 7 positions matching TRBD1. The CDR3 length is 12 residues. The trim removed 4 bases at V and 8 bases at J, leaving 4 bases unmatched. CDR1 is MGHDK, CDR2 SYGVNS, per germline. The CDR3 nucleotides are TGTGCCAGCAGTGCGAGGGGGCGAGGCTACACCTTC. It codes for CASSARGRGYTF.

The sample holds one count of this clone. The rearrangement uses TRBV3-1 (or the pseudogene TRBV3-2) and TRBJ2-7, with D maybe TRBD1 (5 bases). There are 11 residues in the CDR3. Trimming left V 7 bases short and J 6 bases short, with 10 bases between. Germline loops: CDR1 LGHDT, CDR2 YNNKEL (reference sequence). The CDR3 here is CASMQGSEQYF. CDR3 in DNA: TGTGCCAGCATGCAGGGATCCGAGCAGTACTTC.

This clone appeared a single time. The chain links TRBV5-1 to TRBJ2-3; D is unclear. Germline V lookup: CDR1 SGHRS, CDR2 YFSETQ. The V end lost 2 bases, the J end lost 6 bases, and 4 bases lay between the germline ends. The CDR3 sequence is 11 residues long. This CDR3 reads CASSLSDTQYF. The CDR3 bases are TGCGCCAGCAGCTTAAGCGATACGCAGTATTTT.

Written as DNA, the CDR3 is TGTGCCAGCAGTTACTTCCCCCCTGGCGGCAATGAGCAGTTCTTC. Protein: CASSYFPPGGNEQFF. The chain employs TRBV6-5 and TRBJ2-1; D gene uncertain. The V end lost 1 base, the J end lost 6 bases, and 13 bases lay between the germline ends. The CDR3 length is 15 residues. CDR1 is MNHEY, CDR2 SVGAGI, per germline.

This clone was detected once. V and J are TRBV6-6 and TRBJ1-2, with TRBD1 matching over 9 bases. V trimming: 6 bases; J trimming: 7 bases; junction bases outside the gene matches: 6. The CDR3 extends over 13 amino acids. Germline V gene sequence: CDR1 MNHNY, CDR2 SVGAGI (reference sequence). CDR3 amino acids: CASRSTGGSGYTF. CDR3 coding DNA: TGTGCCAGCAGATCAACAGGGGGCAGTGGCTACACCTTC.

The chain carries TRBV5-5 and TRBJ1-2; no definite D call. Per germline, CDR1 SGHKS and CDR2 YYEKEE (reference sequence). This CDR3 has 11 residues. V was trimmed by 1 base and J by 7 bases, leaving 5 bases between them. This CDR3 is CASSLLRGYTF. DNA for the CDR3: TGTGCCAGCAGCTTGCTTCGTGGCTACACCTTC.

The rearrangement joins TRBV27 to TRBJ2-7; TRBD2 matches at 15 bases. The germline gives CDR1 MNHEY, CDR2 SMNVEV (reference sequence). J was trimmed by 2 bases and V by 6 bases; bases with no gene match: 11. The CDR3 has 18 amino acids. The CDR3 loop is CASRPFRGLAGGTYEQYF. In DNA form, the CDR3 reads TGTGCCAGCAGACCCTTTCGGGGACTAGCGGGGGGAACCTACGAGCAGTACTTC.

The CDR3 nucleotides are TGTGCCAGCAGTTTGGGCAGGGGGTATACTGAAGCTTTCTTT. Protein: CASSLGRGYTEAFF. This chain joins TRBV27 and TRBJ1-1; 7 bases fit TRBD1. This CDR3 has 14 amino acids. From germline, CDR1 is MNHEY and CDR2 SMNVEV (reference sequence). Losses at the gene ends were 3 bases for V and 5 bases for J; bases not matched to a gene: 6.

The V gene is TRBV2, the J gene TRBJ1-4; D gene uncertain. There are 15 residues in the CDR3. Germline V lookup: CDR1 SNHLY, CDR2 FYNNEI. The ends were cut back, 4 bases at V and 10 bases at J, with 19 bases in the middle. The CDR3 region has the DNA TGTGCCAGCAGTGTCCAAGACACTCAGCTCGGAAAACTGTTTTTT. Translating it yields CASSVQDTQLGKLFF.

Here the CDR3 DNA reads TGTGCCACCCACGAGGGAAGGCAGAATAATTCACCCCTCCACTTT. This gives the protein CATHEGRQNNSPLHF. V gene TRBV11-3 combines with J gene TRBJ1-6; D ambiguous. The CDR3 consists of 15 residues. Germline CDR1 is SGHNT and CDR2 is YENEEA. The V gene lost 10 bases and the J gene lost 5 bases, with 18 bases spanning the gap.

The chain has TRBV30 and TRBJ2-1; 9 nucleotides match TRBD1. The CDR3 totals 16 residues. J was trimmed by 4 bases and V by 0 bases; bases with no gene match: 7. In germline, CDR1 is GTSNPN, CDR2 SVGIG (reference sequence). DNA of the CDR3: TGTGCCTGGAGTGTACGGAGCGGGACAGGGTACAATGAGCAGTTCTTC. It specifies CAWSVRSGTGYNEQFF.

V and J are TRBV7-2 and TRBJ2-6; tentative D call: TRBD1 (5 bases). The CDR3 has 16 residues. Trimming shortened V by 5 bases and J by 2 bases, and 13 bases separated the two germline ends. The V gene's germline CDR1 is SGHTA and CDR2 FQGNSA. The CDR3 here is CASSVTELAGANVLTF. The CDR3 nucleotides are TGTGCCAGCAGCGTGACAGAACTTGCTGGGGCCAACGTCCTGACTTTC. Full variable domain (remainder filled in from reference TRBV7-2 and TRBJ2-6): GAGVSQSPSNKVTEKGKDVELRCDPISGHTALYWYRQSLGQGLEFLIYFQGNSAPDKSGLPSDRFSAERTGGSVSTLTIQRTQQEDSAVYLCASSVTELAGANVLTFGAGSRLTVL.

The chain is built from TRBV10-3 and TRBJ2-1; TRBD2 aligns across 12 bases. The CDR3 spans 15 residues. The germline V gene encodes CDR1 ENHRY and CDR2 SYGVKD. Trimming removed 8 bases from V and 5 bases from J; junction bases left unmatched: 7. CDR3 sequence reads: CAIAPGLAGHNEQFF. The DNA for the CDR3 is TGTGCCATCGCACCGGGACTAGCGGGTCACAATGAGCAGTTCTTC.

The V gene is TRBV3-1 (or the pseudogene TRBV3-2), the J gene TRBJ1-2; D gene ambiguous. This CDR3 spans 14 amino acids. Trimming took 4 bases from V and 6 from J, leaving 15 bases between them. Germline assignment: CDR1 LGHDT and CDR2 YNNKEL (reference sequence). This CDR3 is CASSPGTSANGYTF. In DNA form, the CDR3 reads TGTGCCAGCAGCCCTGGAACTAGTGCCAATGGCTACACCTTC.

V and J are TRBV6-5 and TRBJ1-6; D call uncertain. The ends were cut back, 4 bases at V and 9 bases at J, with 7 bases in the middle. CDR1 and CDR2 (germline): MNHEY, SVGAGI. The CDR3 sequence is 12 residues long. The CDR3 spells CASSWGGSPLHF. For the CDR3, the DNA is TGTGCCAGCAGTTGGGGAGGTTCACCCCTCCACTTT.

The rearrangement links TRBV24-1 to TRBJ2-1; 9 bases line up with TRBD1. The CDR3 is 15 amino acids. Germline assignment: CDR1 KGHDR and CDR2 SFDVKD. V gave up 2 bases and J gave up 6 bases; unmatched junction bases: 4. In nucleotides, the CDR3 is TGTGCCACCAGTGATTCCGGGACAGGGTCCAATGAGCAGTTCTTC. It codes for CATSDSGTGSNEQFF.

CDR3 loop: CASSSGQYSYGYTF. The CDR3 region has the DNA TGTGCCAGCAGCTCGGGACAGTACTCCTATGGCTACACCTTC. The V call is TRBV11-3, the J call TRBJ1-2; 7 bases align to TRBD1. V lost 4 bases and J lost 4; bases outside the gene matches: 6. This CDR3 comprises 14 residues. Germline lookup yields CDR1 SGHNT and CDR2 YENEEA.

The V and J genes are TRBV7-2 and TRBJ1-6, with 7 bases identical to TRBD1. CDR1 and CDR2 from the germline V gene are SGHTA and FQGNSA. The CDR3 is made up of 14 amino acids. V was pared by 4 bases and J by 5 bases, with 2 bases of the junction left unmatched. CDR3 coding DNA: TGTGCCAGCAGCTCGACAGGGAATAATTCACCCCTCCACTTT. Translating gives CASSSTGNNSPLHF.